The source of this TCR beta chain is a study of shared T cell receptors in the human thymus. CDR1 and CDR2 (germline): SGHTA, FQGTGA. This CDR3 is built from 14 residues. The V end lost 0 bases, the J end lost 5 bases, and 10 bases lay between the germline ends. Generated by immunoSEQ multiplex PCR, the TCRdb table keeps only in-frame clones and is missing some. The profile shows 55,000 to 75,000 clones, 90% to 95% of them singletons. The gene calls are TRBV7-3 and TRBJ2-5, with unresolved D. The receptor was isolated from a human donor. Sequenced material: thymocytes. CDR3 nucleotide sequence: TGTGCCAGCAGCTTAACCTCGTTGGGGGAGACCCAGTACTTC. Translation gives CASSLTSLGETQYF.